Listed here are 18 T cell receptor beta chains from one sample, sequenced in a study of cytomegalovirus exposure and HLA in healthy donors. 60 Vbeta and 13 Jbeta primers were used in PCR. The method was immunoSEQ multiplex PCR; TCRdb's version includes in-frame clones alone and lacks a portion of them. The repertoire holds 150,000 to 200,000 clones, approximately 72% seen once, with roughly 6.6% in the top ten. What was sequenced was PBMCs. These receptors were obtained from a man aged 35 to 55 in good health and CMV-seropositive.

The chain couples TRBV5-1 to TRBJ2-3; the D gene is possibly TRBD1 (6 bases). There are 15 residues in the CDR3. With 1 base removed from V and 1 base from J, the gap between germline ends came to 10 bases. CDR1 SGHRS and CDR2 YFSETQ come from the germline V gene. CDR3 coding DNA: TGCGCCAGCAGCTTGAGTCAGGGGCGCACAGATACGCAGTATTTT. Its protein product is CASSLSQGRTDTQYF.

CDR3 protein: CASSLARTGGSGNTIYF. The CDR3 nucleotides are TGTGCCAGCAGCTTAGCCCGAACAGGGGGGTCTGGAAACACCATATATTTT. The chain employs TRBV7-6 and TRBJ1-3, with 8 positions matching TRBD1. The germline V gene has CDR1 SGHVS and CDR2 FNYEAQ. Trimming cost V 0 bases and J 1 base; bases outside gene matches: 5. The CDR3 runs 17 residues.

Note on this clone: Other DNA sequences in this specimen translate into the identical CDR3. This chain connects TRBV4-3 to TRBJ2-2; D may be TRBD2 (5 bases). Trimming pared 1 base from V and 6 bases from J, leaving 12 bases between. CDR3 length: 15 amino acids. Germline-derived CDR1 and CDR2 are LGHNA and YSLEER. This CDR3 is CASSQVTRGAGELFF. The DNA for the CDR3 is TGCGCCAGCAGCCAAGTCACCCGGGGAGCCGGGGAGCTGTTTTTT.

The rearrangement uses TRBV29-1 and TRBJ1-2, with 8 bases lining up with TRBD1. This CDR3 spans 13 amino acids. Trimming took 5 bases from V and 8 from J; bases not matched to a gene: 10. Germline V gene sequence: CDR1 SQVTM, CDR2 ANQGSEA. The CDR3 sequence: CSVSLDRGVGYTF. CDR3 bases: TGCAGCGTTTCCCTTGACAGGGGCGTCGGCTACACCTTC.

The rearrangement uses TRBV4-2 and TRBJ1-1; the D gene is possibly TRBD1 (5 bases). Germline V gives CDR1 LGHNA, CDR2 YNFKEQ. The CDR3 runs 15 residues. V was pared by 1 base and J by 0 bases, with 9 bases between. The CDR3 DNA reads TGTGCCAGCAGCCAAGTGGGAGGGGTGAACACTGAAGCTTTCTTT. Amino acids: CASSQVGGVNTEAFF.

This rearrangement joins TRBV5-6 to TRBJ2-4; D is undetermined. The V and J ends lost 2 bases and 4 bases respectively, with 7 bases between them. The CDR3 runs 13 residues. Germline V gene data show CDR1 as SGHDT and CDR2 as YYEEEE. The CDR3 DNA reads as TGTGCCAGCAGCTTTTACAGTAAAAACATTCAGTACTTC. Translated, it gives CASSFYSKNIQYF.

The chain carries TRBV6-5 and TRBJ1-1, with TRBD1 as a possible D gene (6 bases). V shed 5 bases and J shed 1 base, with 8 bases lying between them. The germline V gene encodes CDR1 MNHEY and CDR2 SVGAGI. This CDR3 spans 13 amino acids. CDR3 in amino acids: CASSMTGNTEAFF. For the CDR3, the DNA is TGTGCCAGCAGTATGACAGGGAACACTGAAGCTTTCTTT.

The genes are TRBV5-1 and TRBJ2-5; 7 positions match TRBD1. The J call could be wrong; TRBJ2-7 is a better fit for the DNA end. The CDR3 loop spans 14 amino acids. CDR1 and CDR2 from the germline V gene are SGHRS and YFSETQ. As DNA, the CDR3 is TGCGCCAGCAGCTTGGAGACAGGGATCGGCGAGCAGTACTTC. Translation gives CASSLETGIGEQYF.

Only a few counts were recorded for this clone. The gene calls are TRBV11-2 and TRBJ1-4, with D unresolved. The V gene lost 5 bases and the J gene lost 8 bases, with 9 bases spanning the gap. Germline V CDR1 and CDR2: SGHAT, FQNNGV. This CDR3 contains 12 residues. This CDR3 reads CASSQTYEKLFF. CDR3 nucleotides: TGTGCCAGCAGCCAAACTTACGAAAAACTGTTTTTT.

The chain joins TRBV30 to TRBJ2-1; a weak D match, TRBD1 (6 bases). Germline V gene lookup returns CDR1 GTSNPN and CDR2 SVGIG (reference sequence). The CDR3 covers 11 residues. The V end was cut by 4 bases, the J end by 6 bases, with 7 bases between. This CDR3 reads CAWIRGNEQFF. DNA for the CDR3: TGTGCCTGGATCAGGGGCAATGAGCAGTTCTTC. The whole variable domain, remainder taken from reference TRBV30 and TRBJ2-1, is SQTIHQWPATLVQPVGSPLSLECTVEGTSNPNLYWYRQAAGRGLQLLFYSVGIGQISSEVPQNLSASRPQDRQFILSSKKLLLSDSGFYLCAWIRGNEQFFGPGTRLTVL.

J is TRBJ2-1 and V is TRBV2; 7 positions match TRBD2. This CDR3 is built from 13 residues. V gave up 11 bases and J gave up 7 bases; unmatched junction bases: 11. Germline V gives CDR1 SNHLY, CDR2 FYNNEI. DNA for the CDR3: TGTGCCGGGGGAGGGTCGCTGGGGAATGAGCAGTTCTTC. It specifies CAGGGSLGNEQFF.

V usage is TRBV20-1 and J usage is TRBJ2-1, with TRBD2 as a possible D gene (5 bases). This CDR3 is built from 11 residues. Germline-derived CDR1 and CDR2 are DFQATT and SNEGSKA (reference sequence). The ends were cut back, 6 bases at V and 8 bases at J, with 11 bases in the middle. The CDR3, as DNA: TGCAGTGCGAACGACTATGATGAGCAGTTCTTC. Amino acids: CSANDYDEQFF.

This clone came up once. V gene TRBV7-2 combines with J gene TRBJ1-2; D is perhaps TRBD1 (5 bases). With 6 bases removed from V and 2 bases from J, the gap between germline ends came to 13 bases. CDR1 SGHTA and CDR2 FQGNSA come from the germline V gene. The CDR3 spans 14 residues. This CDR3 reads CASRTGGVNYGYTF. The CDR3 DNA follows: TGTGCCAGCAGAACAGGAGGGGTGAACTATGGCTACACCTTC.

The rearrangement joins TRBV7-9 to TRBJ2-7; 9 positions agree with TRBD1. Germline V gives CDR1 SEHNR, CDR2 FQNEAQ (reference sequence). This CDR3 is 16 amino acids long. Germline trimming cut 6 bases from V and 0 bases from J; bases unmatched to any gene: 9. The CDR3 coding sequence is TGTGCCAGCAGTTATACCGGGACAGGGAGCTCCTACGAGCAGTACTTC. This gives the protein CASSYTGTGSSYEQYF.

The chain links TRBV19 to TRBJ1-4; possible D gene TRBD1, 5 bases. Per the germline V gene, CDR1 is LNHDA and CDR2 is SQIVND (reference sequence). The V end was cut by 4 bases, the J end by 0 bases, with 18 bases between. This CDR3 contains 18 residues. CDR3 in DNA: TGTGCCAGTAGTAGGAGGGGCCGCTCCCTTGCAACTAATGAAAAACTGTTTTTT. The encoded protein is CASSRRGRSLATNEKLFF.

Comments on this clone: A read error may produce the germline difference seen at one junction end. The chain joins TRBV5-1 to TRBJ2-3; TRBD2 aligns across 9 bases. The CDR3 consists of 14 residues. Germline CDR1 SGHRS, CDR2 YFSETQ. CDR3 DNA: TGCGCCAGCGCCTGGCGGGGGGGCACGGATACGCAGTATTTT. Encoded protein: CASAWRGGTDTQYF.

The CDR3 region has the DNA TGCGCCAGCAGCCTCCTTGGACAGTCGGACACTGAAGCTTTCTTT. Its protein is CASSLLGQSDTEAFF. J is TRBJ1-1 and V is TRBV4-1; D may be TRBD1 (6 bases). The germline CDR1 and CDR2 sequences are MGHRA and YSYEKL. V lost 4 bases, J lost 3 bases, and 15 bases lay in between. CDR3 length: 15 residues.

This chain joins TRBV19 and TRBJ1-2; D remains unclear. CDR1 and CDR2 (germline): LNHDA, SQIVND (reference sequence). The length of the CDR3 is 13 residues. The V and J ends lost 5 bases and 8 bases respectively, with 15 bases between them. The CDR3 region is CASSLQVSGGYTF. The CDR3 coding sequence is TGTGCCAGTAGTCTTCAGGTATCGGGGGGCTACACCTTC.